A selection of T cell receptor beta chains follows, all from one sample in a study of CD8 T cells in ankylosing spondylitis. TCRdb reprocessed the 5' RACE reads via MiXCR and lists one record per CDR3 protein. The profile shows approximately 260,000 distinct CDR3 sequences, around 9.1% of them singletons. The sequenced sample was blood, either unsorted or a sorted T cell fraction (not recorded which). The receptors were gathered from a male donor with ankylosing spondylitis or in good health (not recorded which). CDR3s include the opening cysteine and the closing phenylalanine or tryptophan. The order of the fields is clone size, J gene, D gene, V gene, CDR3 protein, CDR3 DNA. The D gene is left open where the match is weak. Where a row states a size, it is once, few, many or the class of an expanded clone; other rows omit it.

many	TRBJ2-5	TRBD2	TRBV7-2	CASSLRLAEETQYF	TGTGCCAGCAGCTTAAGGCTAGCGGAAGAGACCCAGTACTTC
many	TRBJ2-5	TRBD2	TRBV5-1	CASSLRASGVSETQYF	TGCGCCAGCAGCTTGAGGGCGAGCGGGGTGAGCGAGACCCAGTACTTC
many	TRBJ2-1	-	TRBV24-1	CATSAEQGSCPCSYNEQFF	TGTGCCACCAGTGCCGAACAGGGCTCGTGTCCCTGCTCCTACAATGAGCAGTTCTTC
many	TRBJ2-1	TRBD2	TRBV12-3/TRBV12-4	CASSLLSLAGGNEQFF	TGTGCCAGCAGTTTACTTTCGCTAGCGGGAGGAAATGAGCAGTTCTTC
many	TRBJ2-7	TRBD1	TRBV5-1	CASSLAGTGTYEQYF	TGCGCCAGCAGCTTGGCCGGGACAGGAACCTACGAGCAGTACTTC
many	TRBJ2-2	-	TRBV5-6	CASSFRGWDTGELFF	TGTGCCAGCAGCTTCCGGGGATGGGACACCGGGGAGCTGTTTTTT
-	TRBJ2-1	TRBD2	TRBV7-9	CASSPEVEIAGVEEQFF	TGTGCCAGCAGCCCAGAGGTAGAAATAGCGGGAGTCGAGGAGCAGTTCTTC
many	TRBJ1-2	-	TRBV5-6	CASRPGFSALNYGYTF	TGTGCCAGCAGGCCCGGGTTTTCGGCCTTAAACTATGGCTACACCTTC
-	TRBJ1-6	-	TRBV27	CASSDAPGQNSPLHF	TGTGCCAGCAGCGACGCCCCGGGACAAAATTCACCCCTCCACTTT
many	TRBJ1-3	-	TRBV5-6	CASSFPGAGLGNTIYF	TGTGCCAGCAGCTTTCCAGGGGCAGGACTCGGAAACACCATATATTTT
many	TRBJ1-6	TRBD1	TRBV20-1	CSARGTGGNSPLHF	TGCAGTGCTAGGGGGACAGGGGGAAATTCACCCCTCCACTTT
many	TRBJ1-1	-	TRBV6-2/TRBV6-3	CASSYATEAFF	TGTGCCAGCAGTTACGCCACTGAAGCTTTCTTT
-	TRBJ2-3	TRBD1	TRBV3-1	CASSQDGTGSSTDTQYF	TGTGCCAGCAGCCAAGATGGGACAGGATCCAGCACAGATACGCAGTATTTT
many	TRBJ2-7	-	TRBV4-3	CASSQEFRGAYEQYF	TGCGCCAGCAGCCAAGAGTTCAGGGGCGCTTACGAGCAGTACTTC
many	TRBJ2-4	TRBD1	TRBV5-5	CASTTGGVENIQYF	TGTGCCAGCACTACAGGGGGTGTAGAAAACATTCAGTACTTC
few	TRBJ1-1	-	TRBV30	CAWIRTGTGRSEAFF	TGTGCCTGGATCAGAACCGGGACTGGGAGATCTGAAGCTTTCTTT
many	TRBJ2-1	-	TRBV5-1	CASSLEGHGEQFF	TGCGCCAGCAGCTTGGAGGGACACGGTGAGCAGTTCTTC
many	TRBJ2-4	-	TRBV12-3/TRBV12-4	CASSSPGPIQYF	TGTGCCAGCAGTAGCCCCGGACCCATTCAGTACTTC
few	TRBJ2-6	-	TRBV20-1	CSAESVSGANVLTF	TGCAGTGCTGAAAGTGTCTCTGGGGCCAACGTCCTGACTTTC
many	TRBJ1-5	-	TRBV19	CASSIGGADQPQHF	TGTGCCAGTAGTATAGGGGGGGCCGATCAGCCCCAGCATTTT
few	TRBJ1-6	TRBD1	TRBV27	CASSSTGKNSSPLHF	TGTGCCAGCAGTTCGACAGGGAAGAACAGTTCACCCCTCCACTTT
many	TRBJ1-6	-	TRBV7-2	CASSPSYRENSPLHF	TGTGCCAGCAGCCCGTCTTACAGGGAAAATTCACCCCTCCACTTT
few	TRBJ2-5	-	TRBV7-2	CASSLSRGAETQYF	TGTGCCAGCAGCTTAAGCAGGGGGGCCGAGACCCAGTACTTC
many	TRBJ1-1	-	TRBV5-1	CASRPGGGRITEAFF	TGCGCCAGCAGGCCCGGCGGGGGGCGCATCACTGAAGCTTTCTTT
-	TRBJ2-2	TRBD2	TRBV29-1	CSARGVNHGELFF	TGCAGCGCCCGGGGGGTAAATCACGGGGAGCTGTTTTTT
-	TRBJ1-4	TRBD1	TRBV4-3	CASSYVQGDEKLFF	TGCGCCAGCAGCTACGTACAGGGGGACGAAAAACTGTTTTTT
-	TRBJ1-4	-	TRBV27	CASSLFSEAGEKLFF	TGTGCCAGCAGTTTATTTTCGGAGGCAGGGGAAAAACTGTTTTTT
many	TRBJ2-1	-	TRBV5-6	CASSLVSTEQFF	TGTGCCAGCAGCTTGGTCTCAACTGAGCAGTTCTTC